One TCR beta chain is described in this entry. The data are from a study of blood T cell repertoires in COVID-19. Overall study context: Acute-phase and convalescent COVID-19 samples originated in the United States, Italy and Spain. T cells, B-cell-depleted T cells, or PBMCs supplied cDNA or gDNA.

Original processing notes: The assay estimated nucleated cells by amplifying reference gene primers. Assay: immunoSEQ multiplex PCR; the TCRdb copy retains only in-frame clones and omits some. The V and J calls and clone size were taken over from that table, and D and trimming were inferred from the DNA. The repertoire has 150,000 or so clones, about 73% of them found once; the top ten carry around 1.7%. The sequence came from a man older than 75 with acute or convalescent COVID-19. Sequencing was done on a sample of peripheral blood.

This CDR3 reads CASSLNVGRLNTEAFF. In nucleotides, the CDR3 is TGTGCCAGCAGCTTAAACGTGGGCAGATTGAACACTGAAGCTTTCTTT. The rearrangement joins TRBV7-6 to TRBJ1-1, with unresolved D. The V end was cut by 2 bases, the J end by 0 bases, with 13 bases between. The germline V gene encodes CDR1 SGHVS and CDR2 FNYEAQ. The CDR3 is made up of 16 amino acids.